This TCR beta chain was documented in a study of T-cell memory formation after mild COVID-19. This clonotype has a count of ten or more. TCRdb re-analysed the 5' RACE reads in MiXCR, keeping a single row per CDR3 protein. Among 180,000 or so distinct CDR3 sequences listed, about 9.9% were seen once. This receptor was identified in a man aged 18 to 30 who had mild COVID-19 (a few samples of this study predate the infection). Cell type and time point are not known. Sequences were obtained from PBMCs or a T cell subset sorted from them (not recorded which).

The CDR3 loop is CASSLSGQSPEQFF. As DNA, the CDR3 is TGCGCCAGCAGCTTGTCTGGCCAGAGCCCTGAGCAGTTCTTC. The chain employs TRBV5-1 and TRBJ2-1; D remains ambiguous. CDR3 length: 14 residues. Per germline, CDR1 SGHRS and CDR2 YFSETQ. V was shortened by 1 base and J by 9 bases, with 14 bases between the two germline ends.